This entry lists 27 T cell receptor beta chains sequenced from one sample in a study of naive and memory T cell subsets. Both TRBC1 and TRBC2 were covered by a beta constant-region primer of two equimolar oligonucleotides. The ligated cDNA underwent four PCR rounds using SP2 and nested alpha and beta constant-region primers. Each CDR3 protein gets one entry after TCRdb re-called the UMI-ligation and nested PCR reads with MiXCR. The repertoire includes 120,000 or so distinct CDR3 sequences, just over 35% of them detected once, and 0.9% sits in the top ten. The sample was central memory CD4+ T cells from blood. The receptors stem from a human donor in good health.

This chain joins TRBV3-1 and TRBJ2-7; D is ambiguous. The CDR3 is 14 residues long. V was trimmed by 1 base and J by 0 bases, leaving 7 bases between them. Germline V gene data show CDR1 as LGHDT and CDR2 as YNNKEL (reference sequence). The CDR3 region is CASSQAWTSYEQYF. As DNA, the CDR3 is TGTGCCAGCAGCCAAGCGTGGACCTCCTACGAGCAGTACTTC.

This chain uses TRBV7-9 with TRBJ2-7; D unresolved. The CDR3 extends over 14 amino acids. Germline V lookup: CDR1 SEHNR, CDR2 FQNEAQ (reference sequence). V gave up 0 bases and J gave up 0 bases, with 6 bases separating them. CDR3 region: CASSLAGLSYEQYF. Here the CDR3 DNA reads TGTGCCAGCAGCTTAGCCGGTCTCTCCTACGAGCAGTACTTC.

J is TRBJ1-2 and V is TRBV5-1; D unclear. Trimming took off 0 bases at V and 2 bases at J, with 5 bases between the two ends. CDR1 SGHRS and CDR2 YFSETQ come from the germline V gene. The CDR3 loop spans 13 amino acids. CDR3 region: CASSLEANYGYTF. In DNA, the CDR3 is TGCGCCAGCAGCTTGGAGGCCAACTATGGCTACACCTTC.

V and J are TRBV25-1 and TRBJ2-7, with 10 nucleotides matching TRBD1. The CDR3 has 12 residues. Germline V lookup: CDR1 MGHDK, CDR2 SYGVNS. With V trimmed by 7 bases and J by 4 bases, 1 base remained unmatched. The CDR3 region has the DNA TGTGCCAGCAAGGGACAGGGGTACGAGCAGTACTTC. Translation gives CASKGQGYEQYF.

J is TRBJ2-7 and V is TRBV30; unclear D gene. Germline CDR1 and CDR2: GTSNPN and SVGIG (reference sequence). Trimming stripped 1 base from V and 3 bases from J, with 4 bases between. The CDR3 totals 11 residues. The CDR3 loop is CAWSGLYEQYF. The DNA for the CDR3 is TGTGCCTGGAGTGGACTCTACGAGCAGTACTTC.

This clonotype occurred a few times. This rearrangement joins TRBV20-1 to TRBJ2-1; TRBD2 is a possible D gene (7 bases). The V end lost 5 bases, the J end lost 7 bases, and 18 bases lay between the germline ends. The CDR3 is 14 residues long. Per the germline V gene, CDR1 is DFQATT and CDR2 is SNEGSKA (reference sequence). CDR3 residues: CSAQGGGGRNEQFF. In nucleotides, the CDR3 is TGCAGTGCTCAAGGGGGGGGAGGGAGAAATGAGCAGTTCTTC.

This chain connects TRBV7-6 to TRBJ2-1; D not resolved. The length of the CDR3 is 16 residues. Germline V gives CDR1 SGHVS, CDR2 FNYEAQ. V was cut by 2 bases and J by 3 bases, with 14 bases left in between. The CDR3 loop reads CASSLKGRTVYNEQFF. For the CDR3, the DNA is TGTGCCAGCAGCTTAAAGGGTCGGACGGTCTACAATGAGCAGTTCTTC.

The V call is TRBV20-1, the J call TRBJ2-7, with a tentative D call TRBD2 (5 bases). This CDR3 has 15 amino acids. CDR1 and CDR2 from the germline V gene are DFQATT and SNEGSKA (reference sequence). The V gene lost 2 bases and the J gene lost 2 bases, with 16 bases spanning the gap. The CDR3 bases are TGCAGTGCTAGACATCGGGGAAGGTCTGCCTACGAGCAGTACTTC. This translates into CSARHRGRSAYEQYF.

The rearrangement uses TRBV6-2 or TRBV6-3 and TRBJ2-7; the match to TRBD2 covers 10 bases. The CDR3 runs to 16 residues. Trimming cost V 8 bases and J 2 bases; bases outside gene matches: 12. Germline V lookup: CDR1 MNHEY, CDR2 SVGEGT. In DNA, the CDR3 is TGTGCCAGCCTAAATCCGGGACTAGCGCGGACCTACGAGCAGTACTTC. As protein: CASLNPGLARTYEQYF.

CDR3 DNA sequence: TGTGCCAGCAGCTTGTTCTCGGAAATGAAGAACACCGGGGAGCTGTTTTTT. As protein: CASSLFSEMKNTGELFF. The chain links TRBV5-4 to TRBJ2-2; D gene unclear. V lost 1 base and J lost 1, with 14 bases in between. The CDR3 runs to 17 residues. From germline, CDR1 is SGHNT and CDR2 YYREEE (reference sequence).

J is TRBJ2-7 and V is TRBV3-1, with a weak D call TRBD1 (5 bases). CDR1 is LGHDT and CDR2 is YNNKEL in the germline V gene (reference sequence). There are 13 residues in the CDR3. V gave up 4 bases and J gave up 3 bases, with 10 bases separating them. CDR3 amino acids: CASSRTSFYEQYF. CDR3 DNA sequence: TGTGCCAGCAGCCGGACATCTTTCTACGAGCAGTACTTC.

This sequence joins TRBV5-1 and TRBJ2-2; D is unclear. The CDR3 is 16 amino acids. CDR1 is SGHRS and CDR2 is YFSETQ in the germline V gene. V was clipped by 2 bases and J by 0 bases, with 11 bases between them. The CDR3 DNA reads TGCGCCAGCAGCTTAGAGGCGGTATCGAACACCGGGGAGCTGTTTTTT. Protein: CASSLEAVSNTGELFF.

This clonotype was counted a few times. The J gene is TRBJ1-5, the V gene TRBV19, with 8 bases identical to TRBD1. The junction had 13 bases not matched to a gene; V was cut back by 3 bases and J by 6 bases. Germline CDR1 reads LNHDA; CDR2 reads SQIVND (reference sequence). There are 17 residues in the CDR3. The CDR3 sequence: CASSIEGQGVISQPQHF. CDR3 bases: TGTGCCAGTAGTATCGAAGGACAGGGCGTAATCAGTCAGCCCCAGCATTTT.

The V gene is TRBV9, the J gene TRBJ1-2; 9 bases align to TRBD1. In germline, CDR1 is SGDLS, CDR2 YYNGEE. With V trimmed by 0 bases and J by 4 bases, 4 bases remained unmatched. This CDR3 has 15 residues. The CDR3 protein is CASSVGQGVSYGYTF. CDR3 bases: TGTGCCAGCAGCGTAGGACAGGGGGTTTCCTATGGCTACACCTTC.

This clonotype was counted a few times. The chain joins TRBV6-2 or TRBV6-3 to TRBJ1-4; D is possibly TRBD1 (6 bases). CDR3 length equals 13 residues. V was trimmed by 8 bases and J by 6 bases, leaving 13 bases between them. Looked up from germline, CDR1 is MNHEY and CDR2 is SVGEGT. The CDR3 region has the DNA TGTGCCAGCCGTGACAGGATGGATGAAAAACTGTTTTTT. Protein product: CASRDRMDEKLFF.

The rearrangement joins TRBV10-2 to TRBJ2-1; D is unclear. The CDR3 extends over 15 amino acids. The V end lost 2 bases, the J end lost 7 bases, and 15 bases lay between the germline ends. Germline loops: CDR1 WSHSY, CDR2 SAAADI. The CDR3 nucleotides are TGCGCCAGCAGTGAGCTAGGGAATAGCTGGAATGAGCAGTTCTTC. It is translated as CASSELGNSWNEQFF.

The rearrangement joins TRBV28 to TRBJ2-1, with TRBD2 identical over 13 bases. The CDR3 has 16 residues. V was pared by 6 bases and J by 4 bases, with 6 bases of the junction left unmatched. CDR1 is MDHEN, CDR2 SYDVKM, per germline. CDR3 loop: CASSIGLAGVYNEQFF. The CDR3 bases are TGTGCCAGCAGCATAGGACTAGCGGGGGTGTACAATGAGCAGTTCTTC.

The V call is TRBV5-6, the J call TRBJ2-1, with no clear D. Germline V gives CDR1 SGHDT, CDR2 YYEEEE. The length of the CDR3 is 14 residues. V lost 2 bases, J lost 7 bases, and 13 bases lay in between. CDR3 sequence reads: CASSFPAGINEQFF. In DNA form, the CDR3 reads TGTGCCAGCAGCTTTCCGGCAGGAATTAATGAGCAGTTCTTC.

The chain recombines TRBV12-3 or TRBV12-4 with TRBJ1-1; D is ambiguous. The length of the CDR3 is 13 residues. Trimming removed 5 bases from V and 1 base from J, with 8 bases in between. CDR3 amino acids: CASSARENTEAFF. CDR3 DNA sequence: TGTGCCAGCAGTGCACGAGAGAACACTGAAGCTTTCTTT.

A few counts support this clonotype. The gene calls are TRBV5-4 and TRBJ2-2, with 7 positions matching TRBD2. CDR1 is SGHNT, CDR2 YYREEE, per germline (reference sequence). The ends lost 6 bases at V and 1 base at J; junction bases unmatched: 6. The CDR3 runs to 15 residues. CDR3 region: CASTLGGVNTGELFF. The CDR3 DNA reads as TGTGCCAGCACCCTGGGGGGGGTGAACACCGGGGAGCTGTTTTTT. The full variable domain, its missing parts supplied by reference TRBV5-4 and TRBJ2-2, is ETGVTQSPTHLIKTRGQQVTLRCSSQSGHNTVSWYQQALGQGPQFIFQYYREEENGRGNFPPRFSGLQFPNYSSELNVNALELDDSALYLCASTLGGVNTGELFFGEGSRLTVL.

V gene TRBV7-2 combines with J gene TRBJ1-2, with 8 positions matching TRBD1. The germline V gene has CDR1 SGHTA and CDR2 FQGNSA. The CDR3 has 15 amino acids. V trimming: 5 bases; J trimming: 7 bases; junction bases outside the gene matches: 12. The CDR3 DNA reads TGTGCCAGCAGCAAAACAGTTGGACAGGGCTTTGGCTACACCTTC. Its translation: CASSKTVGQGFGYTF.

This rearrangement joins TRBV9 to TRBJ2-3; no clear D. V dropped 0 bases and J dropped 3 bases, with 8 bases sitting between them. The germline V gene has CDR1 SGDLS and CDR2 YYNGEE. This CDR3 region has 14 residues. CDR3 sequence (DNA): TGTGCCAGCAGCGTAGACCGTCTAACAGATACGCAGTATTTT. Encoded protein: CASSVDRLTDTQYF.

The chain links TRBV13 to TRBJ2-3; 8 nucleotides match TRBD2. This CDR3 region has 16 residues. The V and J ends lost 5 bases and 4 bases, in that order; junction bases with no gene match: 11. Germline assignment: CDR1 PRHDT and CDR2 FYEKMQ (reference sequence). The CDR3 reads CASSPMRAGEADTQYF. In nucleotides, the CDR3 is TGTGCCAGCAGCCCCATGAGAGCGGGAGAAGCAGATACGCAGTATTTT. The entire variable domain, with the rest obtained from reference TRBV13 and TRBJ2-3, is as follows: AAGVIQSPRHLIKEKRETATLKCYPIPRHDTVYWYQQGPGQDPQFLISFYEKMQSDKGSIPDRFSAQQFSDYHSELNMSSLELGDSALYFCASSPMRAGEADTQYFGPGTRLTVL.

The chain couples TRBV11-3 to TRBJ2-3, with 10 bases matching TRBD1. CDR3 length equals 15 residues. The junction had 3 bases not matched to a gene; V was cut back by 5 bases and J by 1 base. Germline lookup yields CDR1 SGHNT and CDR2 YENEEA. The CDR3 region has the DNA TGTGCCAGCAGCCGCGGACAGGGGGGCACAGATACGCAGTATTTT. Translation: CASSRGQGGTDTQYF. The variable domain in full, completed from reference TRBV11-3 and TRBJ2-3, reads EAGVVQSPRYKIIEKKQPVAFWCNPISGHNTLYWYLQNLGQGPELLIRYENEEAVDDSQLPKDRFSAERLKGVDSTLKIQPAELGDSAVYLCASSRGQGGTDTQYFGPGTRLTVL.

This clonotype was picked up one time. The rearrangement uses TRBV14 and TRBJ1-2; no reliable D call. The CDR3 spans 14 residues. Germline CDR1 reads SGHDN; CDR2 reads FVKESK. V was trimmed by 1 base and J by 5 bases, leaving 11 bases between them. The CDR3 DNA follows: TGTGCCAGCAGCCAAGGGGTGCGGTTGTATGGCTACACCTTC. This encodes CASSQGVRLYGYTF.

The table lists this clonotype with a few counts. The V gene is TRBV3-1, the J gene TRBJ1-3; D is perhaps TRBD1 (5 bases). Trimming stripped 5 bases from V and 0 bases from J, with 11 bases between. The length of the CDR3 is 15 residues. Germline assignment: CDR1 LGHDT and CDR2 YNNKEL (reference sequence). In DNA form, the CDR3 reads TGTGCCAGCAGCGTGGGACGCAACTCTGGAAACACCATATATTTT. This translates into CASSVGRNSGNTIYF.

This clonotype was counted many times. CDR3 residues: CASSLVNEQFF. The CDR3 DNA reads TGTGCCAGCAGCTTGGTCAATGAGCAGTTCTTC. The V and J genes are TRBV7-2 and TRBJ2-1; D remains unclear. The V end lost 3 bases, the J end lost 6 bases, and 3 bases lay between the germline ends. The germline V gene encodes CDR1 SGHTA and CDR2 FQGNSA. There are 11 residues in the CDR3.